This T cell receptor (beta chain) was captured by sequencing in a study of cytomegalovirus exposure and HLA in healthy donors. The study, taken as a whole, reports: Later analysis suggested most CMV-associated TCR beta chains were HLA-restricted.

The PCR made use of 60 Vbeta and 13 Jbeta primers. Clones were read by immunoSEQ multiplex PCR, and TCRdb kept only the in-frame ones, dropping some. This table has 75,000 to 90,000 clones, 70% to 80% appearing once. The sample holds a few counts of this clone. The antigen remains undetermined. CDR3 length: 15 residues. Germline-derived CDR1 and CDR2 are LGHNA and YSLEER. V shed 3 bases and J 8 bases; nucleotides not matched to a gene: 7. The TCR originated in a man between 45 and 60 years old in good health and CMV-seronegative. The sample consisted of PBMCs. The chain employs TRBV4-3 and TRBJ1-4; 9 nucleotides line up with TRBD1. The CDR3 nucleotides read TGCGCCAGCAGCCAGGAAGGACAGGGGAAGGAAAAACTGTTTTTT. Its protein product is CASSQEGQGKEKLFF.